This TCR beta chain was recorded in a study of cytomegalovirus exposure and HLA in healthy donors. PCR amplification relied on 60 Vbeta primers (plus 13 Jbeta primers). TCRdb's copy holds only in-frame clones and misses some; the assay was immunoSEQ multiplex PCR. The sample lists about 120,000 clones; 60% to 85% were seen once. V lost 0 bases to trimming and J lost 9 bases, with 9 bases between them. The CDR3 is 13 residues long. Germline CDR1 and CDR2: LGHNA and YSLEER. The TCR sequence derives from a young woman in good health and CMV-seropositive. This chain links TRBV4-3 with TRBJ1-5; no firm D call. Sequenced material: PBMCs. Written as DNA, the CDR3 is TGCGCCAGCAGCCAAGAAGTACGCGGGCCCCAGCATTTT. It is translated as CASSQEVRGPQHF.